Listed here is a single T cell receptor (beta chain). The antigen remains undetermined. The data are from a study of T cell responses to AZD1222 COVID-19 vaccine. Study-level findings and limits: Repertoire sampling occurred only after the peak T cell response.

CDR1 and CDR2 (germline): MNHEY, SVGAGI. The length of the CDR3 is 14 residues. Trimming took off 7 bases at V and 2 bases at J, with 11 bases between the two ends. Using immunoSEQ multiplex PCR, the repertoire was profiled, and TCRdb retains in-frame clones only, with some absent. Of 150,000 or so clones in the sample, around nine tenths were seen once. The rearrangement joins TRBV6-5 to TRBJ2-2; D possibly corresponds to TRBD1 (6 bases). This receptor was obtained from an adult in good health. Material: peripheral blood, obtained on day 0 of AZD1222 vaccination. CDR3 in DNA: TGTGCCAGCATTCACAGGGACAACACCGGGGAGCTGTTTTTT. It encodes CASIHRDNTGELFF.